In this sample, the clone carrying this T cell receptor beta chain turned up a few times. The source of the sample is a study of post-analysis software for immune sequencing data. Turning to the study itself: Patients with relapsing-remitting, secondary progressive and progressive-relapsing multiple sclerosis courses were all represented.

The authors incorporated unique molecular identifiers into the TCR beta cDNA libraries. TCRdb reprocessed the PCR reads via MiXCR and lists one record per CDR3 protein. The sample carries about 770,000 distinct CDR3 sequences, 35% to 55% recorded once. What was sequenced was blood. This TCR derives from a girl aged 10-17 years with multiple sclerosis.

The CDR3, as DNA: TGCGCCAGCAGCCAAGAGGGTCGGCCCAAGGGGTTGTACGAGCAGTACTTC. Protein sequence: CASSQEGRPKGLYEQYF. The chain has TRBV4-1 and TRBJ2-7; weak D call: TRBD1 (5 bases). V was pared by 0 bases and J by 4 bases, with 19 bases between. From germline, CDR1 is MGHRA and CDR2 YSYEKL. The CDR3 is 17 residues long.